This T cell receptor beta chain was identified during a study of T-cell reconstitution after alpha-beta-depleted transplantation in children. Trimming shortened V by 1 base and J by 3 bases, and 8 bases separated the two germline ends. Germline V gene lookup returns CDR1 KGHDR and CDR2 SFDVKD. CDR3 length: 15 amino acids. Preparation of the TCRbeta library involved a method that used unique molecular identifiers. TCRdb reprocessed the PCR reads with MiXCR, giving one entry per CDR3 protein. Of about 360,000 distinct CDR3 sequences in the sample, approximately 12% were seen once. This TCR was recovered from a human donor who donated a stem cell graft to a child with Fanconi anemia. The material was PBMCs, obtained from the stem cell graft. The chain couples TRBV24-1 to TRBJ2-2; maybe TRBD2 (6 bases). This CDR3 reads CATSDFGGDTGELFF. The CDR3 region has the DNA TGTGCCACCAGTGATTTCGGAGGGGACACCGGGGAGCTGTTTTTT.